The T cell receptor beta chain under discussion was sequenced for a study of blood T cells in healthy people across ages. Study-wide results and limits: Nothing was known about donor CMV status, and this possibly confounded expanded clonotype changes. Researchers judged that diversity estimates from one million T cells fell short of true values.

It was with a sample-barcoded 5' primer and a J-beta primer mix that a second PCR of roughly 7 to 12 cycles was run. All samples yielded 3 million or more CDR3-containing paired-end reads. TCRdb reprocessed the 5' RACE reads via MiXCR and lists one record per CDR3 protein. Seen here are around 1.5 million distinct CDR3 sequences, roughly 40% observed once, and the top ten hold 7.9%. Investigators took around 11 milliliters of peripheral blood from every donor. J was trimmed by 1 base and V by 4 bases; bases with no gene match: 10. The CDR3 totals 17 residues. Germline loops: CDR1 MGHDK, CDR2 SYGVNS. This clonotype appeared a few times. The antigen is undetermined.

The source of this sequence is a woman aged 18-29 years in good health. Material: blood. This chain joins TRBV25-1 and TRBJ2-3, with 8 nucleotides matching TRBD1. CDR3 sequence reads: CASSAGQVVFGTDTQYF. DNA of the CDR3: TGTGCCAGCAGTGCGGGACAGGTTGTTTTCGGCACAGATACGCAGTATTTT.